The subject of this entry is one T cell receptor (beta chain). CDR1 and CDR2 (germline): LNHDA, SQIVND (reference sequence). V lost 3 bases and J 6 bases, leaving 4 bases between the germline ends. The CDR3 extends over 11 amino acids. These data come from a study of T cell changes during pregnancy in multiple sclerosis. TCRdb's table, derived via immunoSEQ multiplex PCR, lists solely in-frame clones and lacks some. The sample yields 95,000 to 100,000 clones, more than 85% seen once. This specimen consisted of peripheral blood, obtained in the second trimester of pregnancy. The TCR sequence derives from a female donor with multiple sclerosis, enrolled in a pregnancy study. The rearrangement links TRBV19 to TRBJ2-3; D is unresolved. CDR3 sequence reads: CASSIGDTQYF. The CDR3, as DNA: TGTGCCAGTAGTATCGGGGATACGCAGTATTTT.